Listed here are 30 T cell receptor beta chains from one sample, sequenced in a study of T-cell reconstitution after alpha-beta-depleted transplantation in children. A TCRbeta library incorporating unique molecular identifiers was prepared. TCRdb re-called the PCR reads through MiXCR, storing one row per CDR3 protein. The table shows 84,000 or so distinct CDR3 sequences, with roughly 15% occurring only once. The sample in question was PBMCs, mostly from graft donor cells, obtained 180 days after TCRalphabeta/CD19-depleted stem cell transplant. The receptors were gathered from a male patient between 2 and 9 years old who had a stem cell transplant for acute lymphoblastic leukemia, so the T cells may come from the graft donor.

This clonotype has only a few counts. The chain carries TRBV7-9 and TRBJ1-3; perhaps TRBD1 as D (6 bases). V was clipped by 5 bases and J by 4 bases, with 15 bases between them. This CDR3 has 15 amino acids. The germline CDR1 and CDR2 sequences are SEHNR and FQNEAQ (reference sequence). The CDR3 sequence: CASSMLQGGGNTIYF. CDR3 sequence (DNA): TGTGCCAGCAGCATGTTACAGGGTGGCGGAAACACCATATATTTT.

V and J are TRBV20-1 and TRBJ1-1; 9 bases fit TRBD1. V shed 5 bases and J 3 bases; nucleotides not matched to a gene: 13. Germline V lookup: CDR1 DFQATT, CDR2 SNEGSKA (reference sequence). There are 16 residues in the CDR3. This CDR3 is CSAGGGQGRSHTEAFF. The DNA for the CDR3 is TGCAGTGCTGGGGGGGGACAGGGCCGGAGCCACACTGAAGCTTTCTTT.

This chain uses TRBV11-3 with TRBJ2-3, with TRBD1 as a possible D gene (6 bases). The germline V and J ends were trimmed by 2 bases and 10 bases, with 16 bases remaining between them. This CDR3 spans 14 amino acids. Germline loops: CDR1 SGHNT, CDR2 YENEEA. The CDR3 DNA reads TGTGCCAGCAGCTTATCTCTGGGGGCAGCCGCGCAGTATTTT. As protein: CASSLSLGAAAQYF.

The chain carries TRBV29-1 and TRBJ2-2; 7 bases are shared with TRBD1. The CDR3 contains 13 residues. Unmatched junction bases numbered 3, after V lost 7 bases and J lost 1 base. Germline loops: CDR1 SQVTM, CDR2 ANQGSEA. As DNA, the CDR3 is TGCAGCGGGGGACAGTTGAACACCGGGGAGCTGTTTTTT. Translating gives CSGGQLNTGELFF.

The chain joins TRBV5-4 to TRBJ2-5; unclear D gene. V gave up 0 bases and J gave up 5 bases, with 17 bases separating them. CDR1 and CDR2 (germline): SGHNT, YYREEE (reference sequence). The CDR3 runs to 16 residues. CDR3: CASSLGPGPLGETQYF. The CDR3 DNA follows: TGTGCCAGCAGCTTGGGTCCGGGCCCCCTTGGGGAGACCCAGTACTTC.

The V and J genes are TRBV24-1 and TRBJ2-3; possibly TRBD2 for D (6 bases). The CDR3 contains 13 residues. V was clipped by 0 bases and J by 9 bases, with 9 bases between them. The germline CDR1 and CDR2 sequences are KGHDR and SFDVKD. The CDR3 bases are TGTGCCACCAGTGATTTGGGAGGGGCAACGCAGTATTTT. It specifies CATSDLGGATQYF.

The J gene is TRBJ2-5, the V gene TRBV20-1; either TRBD1 or TRBD2 may fit D (5 bases each). Germline CDR1 reads DFQATT; CDR2 reads SNEGSKA (reference sequence). V was cut by 0 bases and J by 2 bases, with 13 bases left in between. The CDR3 runs 15 residues. CDR3 loop: CSARDPQRGQETQYF. Here the CDR3 DNA reads TGCAGTGCTAGAGATCCCCAGAGGGGACAAGAGACCCAGTACTTC.

V and J are TRBV7-8 and TRBJ2-1, with 9 bases that match TRBD2. Germline V lookup: CDR1 SGHVS, CDR2 FQNEAQ. The CDR3 has 18 amino acids. V was pared by 1 base and J by 3 bases, with 10 bases of the junction left unmatched. The CDR3 DNA sequence: TGTGCCAGCAGCTTAGTTTTGGGTAGCGGGGGCGACTACAATGAGCAGTTCTTC. It translates to CASSLVLGSGGDYNEQFF.

Comment on this clonotype: A read error may account for a junction end that differs from germline. The gene calls are TRBV6-1 and TRBJ2-7; possible D gene TRBD2, 6 bases. CDR1 is MNHNS, CDR2 SASEGT, per germline. CDR3 size: 16 residues. Here the CDR3 reads CARSPESWRASDEQYF. The CDR3, as DNA: TGTGCCCGCAGCCCCGAAAGCTGGAGGGCCTCGGACGAACAGTACTTC.

This chain links TRBV7-8 with TRBJ1-5; D gene ambiguous. Germline values: CDR1 SGHVS, CDR2 FQNEAQ. V was shortened by 2 bases and J by 11 bases, with 13 bases between the two germline ends. The CDR3 covers 13 residues. For the CDR3, the DNA is TGTGCCAGCAGCTTACAGCTGGCTGGGACCCAGCATTTT. Its translation is CASSLQLAGTQHF.

This clonotype was seen repeatedly, ten times or more. The CDR3 region is CSARATGQRSSYGYTF. The CDR3 coding sequence is TGCAGTGCTAGAGCCACGGGACAGCGCTCAAGTTATGGCTACACCTTC. This chain joins TRBV20-1 and TRBJ1-2; 7 bases match TRBD1. V lost 1 base and J lost 5; bases outside the gene matches: 13. Looked up from germline, CDR1 is DFQATT and CDR2 is SNEGSKA (reference sequence). The CDR3 spans 16 residues.

The rearrangement uses TRBV13 and TRBJ2-1, with 7 bases aligning to TRBD2. This CDR3 region has 14 residues. Germline CDR1 is PRHDT and CDR2 is FYEKMQ (reference sequence). The trim removed 5 bases at V and 15 bases at J, leaving 16 bases unmatched. The CDR3 DNA sequence: TGTGCCAGCAGCAGAACCGGGGGGTACGCAACACTGTTCTTC. The encoded protein is CASSRTGGYATLFF.

This clonotype was counted a few times. DNA for the CDR3: TGCGCCAGCAGCTTGGTGGCACCAACTAATGAAAAACTGTTTTTT. Encoded protein: CASSLVAPTNEKLFF. The chain couples TRBV5-1 to TRBJ1-4; no reliable D call. CDR1 is SGHRS, CDR2 YFSETQ, per germline. This CDR3 comprises 15 residues. V was shortened by 0 bases and J by 0 bases, with 6 bases between the two germline ends.

This clonotype was seen ten or more times. The chain is built from TRBV20-1 and TRBJ2-7, with 12 positions matching TRBD1. V was clipped by 0 bases and J by 5 bases; unmatched bases: 11. The V gene's germline CDR1 is DFQATT and CDR2 SNEGSKA (reference sequence). The CDR3 has 17 residues. In nucleotides, the CDR3 is TGCAGTGCTAGAGACCCCAGGCGGGGACAGGGGGCCCACGAGCAGTACTTC. Its translation: CSARDPRRGQGAHEQYF.

The chain carries TRBV7-6 and TRBJ2-3; no reliable D call. This CDR3 contains 12 residues. Germline V lookup: CDR1 SGHVS, CDR2 FNYEAQ. With 4 bases removed from V and 6 bases from J, the gap between germline ends came to 8 bases. CDR3 residues: CASSYLADTQYF. As DNA, the CDR3 is TGTGCCAGCAGCTATCTTGCGGATACGCAGTATTTT.

J is TRBJ2-2 and V is TRBV7-6; TRBD1 aligns across 8 bases. Germline CDR1 reads SGHVS; CDR2 reads FNYEAQ. The trim removed 1 base at V and 0 bases at J, leaving 1 base unmatched. The CDR3 is made up of 16 amino acids. The CDR3 region has the DNA TGTGCCAGCAGCTTAGGCAGGGGGCCGAACACCGGGGAGCTGTTTTTT. Its translation: CASSLGRGPNTGELFF.

This chain joins TRBV7-2 and TRBJ2-5; D is unresolved. The CDR3 is 14 amino acids. Trimming pared 5 bases from V and 7 bases from J, leaving 17 bases between. Germline V gene data show CDR1 as SGHTA and CDR2 as FQGNSA. CDR3 sequence reads: CASSPRVAEGTQYF. CDR3 in DNA: TGTGCCAGCAGCCCCCGTGTAGCTGAAGGGACCCAGTACTTC.

This clonotype was observed a handful of times. V and J are TRBV20-1 and TRBJ2-3; weak D call: TRBD2 (6 bases). The CDR3 is 13 amino acids. Looked up from germline, CDR1 is DFQATT and CDR2 is SNEGSKA (reference sequence). The germline V and J ends were trimmed by 6 bases and 2 bases, with 12 bases remaining between them. The CDR3 sequence: CSALGTSTDTQYF. For the CDR3, the DNA is TGCAGTGCACTAGGGACTTCCACAGATACGCAGTATTTT.

This clonotype was recorded a few times. The chain employs TRBV7-9 and TRBJ2-5; D is possibly TRBD1 or TRBD2 (6 bases each). Trimming cost V 8 bases and J 3 bases, with 16 bases left between them. Germline V gives CDR1 SEHNR, CDR2 FQNEAQ (reference sequence). The CDR3 contains 14 residues. The CDR3 is CASGPGAIEETQYF. The CDR3 DNA follows: TGTGCCAGCGGACCGGGGGCTATCGAAGAGACCCAGTACTTC.

There are a few counts of this clonotype. The chain recombines TRBV20-1 with TRBJ2-7; D gene uncertain. The CDR3 has 12 residues. CDR1 and CDR2 from the germline V gene are DFQATT and SNEGSKA (reference sequence). Deletions cut 0 bases from V and 4 bases from J, with 7 bases between. DNA of the CDR3: TGCAGTGCTAGAGATATCCAGTACGAGCAGTACTTC. This codes for CSARDIQYEQYF.

Many counts were recorded for this clonotype. V and J are TRBV29-1 and TRBJ2-1; 7 bases line up with TRBD2. With 8 bases clipped from V and 2 bases from J, the junction kept 12 bases outside the gene matches. The germline CDR1 and CDR2 sequences are SQVTM and ANQGSEA. The CDR3 has 15 residues. CDR3 nucleotide sequence: TGCAGCCAGAGGGGCGGGGGTGGGACCTACAATGAGCAGTTCTTC. The encoded protein is CSQRGGGGTYNEQFF.

This clonotype occurred many times. The J gene is TRBJ1-2, the V gene TRBV12-3 or TRBV12-4; TRBD1 is a possible D gene (5 bases). The CDR3 has 14 residues. The ends were cut back, 6 bases at V and 4 bases at J, with 15 bases in the middle. CDR3 sequence: CASSPGQGVYGYTF. The CDR3 DNA follows: TGTGCCAGCAGCCCCGGGCAGGGAGTCTATGGCTACACCTTC.

The gene calls are TRBV10-3 and TRBJ2-2, with 7 bases identical to TRBD1. CDR3 length: 15 residues. Germline V gives CDR1 ENHRY, CDR2 SYGVKD. V lost 3 bases and J lost 4; bases outside the gene matches: 5. DNA for the CDR3: TGTGCCATCAGTGATGGCAGGGGGATCACCGGGGAGCTGTTTTTT. It translates to CAISDGRGITGELFF.

This clonotype occurred a few times. This chain connects TRBV12-3 or TRBV12-4 to TRBJ2-3; TRBD2 aligns across 7 bases. Trimming removed 10 bases from V and 0 bases from J; junction bases left unmatched: 7. The CDR3 loop spans 14 amino acids. The CDR3 DNA is TGTGCCACCTCGAGCGGGGTTAGCACAGATACGCAGTATTTT. It codes for CATSSGVSTDTQYF.

For the CDR3, the DNA is TGTGCCAGCAGCTTAGTTGGGGGGGAAGTATTTGGCTACACCTTC. Protein sequence: CASSLVGGEVFGYTF. The chain carries TRBV7-8 and TRBJ1-2; tentative D call: TRBD1 (5 bases). This CDR3 has 15 residues. In germline, CDR1 is SGHVS, CDR2 FQNEAQ. Trimming took 1 base from V and 7 from J, leaving 16 bases between them. Full variable domain (remainder filled in from reference TRBV7-8 and TRBJ1-2): GAGVSQSPRYKVAKRGQDVALRCDPISGHVSLFWYQQALGQGPEFLTYFQNEAQLDKSGLPSDRFFAERPEGSVSTLKIQRTQQEDSAVYLCASSLVGGEVFGYTFGSGTRLTVV.

This clonotype was seen a few times. The chain uses TRBV20-1 and TRBJ2-5; 13 bases agree with TRBD2. Per the germline V gene, CDR1 is DFQATT and CDR2 is SNEGSKA (reference sequence). This CDR3 has 15 amino acids. Germline trimming cut 5 bases from V and 2 bases from J; bases unmatched to any gene: 5. In nucleotides, the CDR3 is TGCAGTGCTTCTCGACTAGCGGGGGGACAAGAGACCCAGTACTTC. Translating gives CSASRLAGGQETQYF.

The V and J genes are TRBV5-1 and TRBJ2-2; TRBD2 might be the D (5 bases). Germline values: CDR1 SGHRS, CDR2 YFSETQ. This CDR3 spans 16 amino acids. Trimming took 0 bases from V and 0 from J, leaving 9 bases between them. DNA of the CDR3: TGCGCCAGCAGCTTGGCCGCGGGCTCGAACACCGGGGAGCTGTTTTTT. Translating gives CASSLAAGSNTGELFF.

This clonotype has more than one count but fewer than ten. This rearrangement joins TRBV7-9 to TRBJ1-2, with a weak D call TRBD1 (5 bases). V lost 5 bases and J lost 7, with 8 bases in between. Germline V lookup: CDR1 SEHNR, CDR2 FQNEAQ (reference sequence). The CDR3 covers 11 residues. Written as DNA, the CDR3 is TGTGCCAGCAGCCCGGGGCTTGGCTACACCTTC. Protein sequence: CASSPGLGYTF. The full variable domain, completed using reference TRBV7-9 and TRBJ1-2, is DTGVSQNPRHKITKRGQNVTFRCDPISEHNRLYWYRQTLGQGPEFLTYFQNEAQLEKSRLLSDRFSAERPKGSFSTLEIQRTEQGDSAMYLCASSPGLGYTFGSGTRLTVV.

This clonotype was seen a handful of times. The chain combines TRBV3-1 with TRBJ1-6; D not certain. CDR3 length: 12 residues. Trimming stripped 1 base from V and 14 bases from J, with 9 bases between. Per germline, CDR1 LGHDT and CDR2 YNNKEL (reference sequence). The CDR3 spells CASSQATLALHF. In DNA form, the CDR3 reads TGTGCCAGCAGCCAAGCTACCTTGGCCCTCCACTTT.

This clonotype occurred a few times. The rearrangement links TRBV7-9 to TRBJ2-5; TRBD1 matches 8 bases. CDR1 and CDR2 (germline): SEHNR, FQNEAQ (reference sequence). V gave up 6 bases and J gave up 0 bases; unmatched junction bases: 9. CDR3 length equals 16 residues. CDR3 in amino acids: CASRRSEDRDQETQYF. Here the CDR3 DNA reads TGTGCCAGCAGACGCTCGGAGGACAGGGACCAAGAGACCCAGTACTTC.